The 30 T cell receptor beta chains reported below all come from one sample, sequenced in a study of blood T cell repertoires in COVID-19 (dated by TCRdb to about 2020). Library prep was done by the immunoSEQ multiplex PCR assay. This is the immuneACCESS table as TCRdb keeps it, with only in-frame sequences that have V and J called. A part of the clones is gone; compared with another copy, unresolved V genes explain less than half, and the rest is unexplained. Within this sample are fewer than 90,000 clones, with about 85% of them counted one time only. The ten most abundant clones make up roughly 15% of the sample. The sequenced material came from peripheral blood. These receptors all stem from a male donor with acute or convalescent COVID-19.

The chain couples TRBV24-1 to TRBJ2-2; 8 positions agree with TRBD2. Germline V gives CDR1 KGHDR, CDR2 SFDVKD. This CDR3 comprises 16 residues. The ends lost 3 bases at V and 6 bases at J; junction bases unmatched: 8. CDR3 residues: CATSDRGGRDSGELFF. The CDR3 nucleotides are TGTGCCACCAGTGATCGGGGGGGACGGGATTCCGGGGAGCTGTTTTTT.

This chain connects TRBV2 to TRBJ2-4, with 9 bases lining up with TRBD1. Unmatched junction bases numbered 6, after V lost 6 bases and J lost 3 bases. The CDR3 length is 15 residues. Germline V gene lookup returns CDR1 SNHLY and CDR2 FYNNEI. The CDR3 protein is CASSTGGLGKNIQYF. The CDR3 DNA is TGTGCCAGCAGCACAGGGGGCTTGGGCAAAAACATTCAGTACTTC.

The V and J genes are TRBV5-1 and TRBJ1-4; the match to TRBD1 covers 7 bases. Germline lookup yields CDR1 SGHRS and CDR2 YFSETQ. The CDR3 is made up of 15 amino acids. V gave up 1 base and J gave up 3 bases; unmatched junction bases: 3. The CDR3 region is CASSLQGVANEKLFF. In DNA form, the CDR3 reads TGCGCCAGCAGCTTGCAGGGGGTGGCTAATGAAAAACTGTTTTTT. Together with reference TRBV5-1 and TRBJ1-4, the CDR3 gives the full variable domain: KAGVTQTPRYLIKTRGQQVTLSCSPISGHRSVSWYQQTPGQGLQFLFEYFSETQRNKGNFPGRFSGRQFSNSRSEMNVSTLELGDSALYLCASSLQGVANEKLFFGSGTQLSVL.

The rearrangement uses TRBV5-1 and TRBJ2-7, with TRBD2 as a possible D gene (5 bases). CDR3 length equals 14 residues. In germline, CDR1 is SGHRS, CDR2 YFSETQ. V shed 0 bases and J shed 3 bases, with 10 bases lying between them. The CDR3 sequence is CASSLESGNYEQYF. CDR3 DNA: TGCGCCAGCAGCTTGGAGTCGGGAAACTACGAGCAGTACTTC.

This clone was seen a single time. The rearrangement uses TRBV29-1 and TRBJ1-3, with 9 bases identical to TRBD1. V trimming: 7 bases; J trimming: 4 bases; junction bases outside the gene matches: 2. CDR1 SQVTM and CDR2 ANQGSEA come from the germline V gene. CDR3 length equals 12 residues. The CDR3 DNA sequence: TGCAGCGGACAGGGGGACGGAAACACCATATATTTT. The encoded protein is CSGQGDGNTIYF.

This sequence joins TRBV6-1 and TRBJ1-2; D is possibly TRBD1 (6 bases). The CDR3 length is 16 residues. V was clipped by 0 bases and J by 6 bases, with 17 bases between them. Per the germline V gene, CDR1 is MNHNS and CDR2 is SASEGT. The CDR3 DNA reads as TGTGCCAGCAGTGAAGCGCTGGGGGGGCGGAGAGATGGCTACACCTTC. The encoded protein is CASSEALGGRRDGYTF.

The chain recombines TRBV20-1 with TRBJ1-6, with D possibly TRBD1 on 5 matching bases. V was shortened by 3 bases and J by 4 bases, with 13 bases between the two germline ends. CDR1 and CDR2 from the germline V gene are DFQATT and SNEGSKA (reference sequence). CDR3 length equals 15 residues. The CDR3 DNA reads TGCAGTGCTAGTATCAGGGCGGGATATAATTCACCCCTCCACTTT. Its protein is CSASIRAGYNSPLHF.

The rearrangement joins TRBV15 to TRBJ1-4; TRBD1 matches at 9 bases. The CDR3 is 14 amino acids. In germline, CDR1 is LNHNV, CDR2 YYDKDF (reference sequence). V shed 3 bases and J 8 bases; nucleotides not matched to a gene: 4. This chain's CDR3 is CATSRGQGGEKLFF. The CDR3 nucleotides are TGTGCCACCAGCAGGGGACAGGGAGGAGAAAAACTGTTTTTT.

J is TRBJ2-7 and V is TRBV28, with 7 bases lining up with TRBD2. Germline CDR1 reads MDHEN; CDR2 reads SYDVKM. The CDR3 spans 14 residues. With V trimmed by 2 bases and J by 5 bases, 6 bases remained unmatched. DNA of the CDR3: TGTGCCAGCAGTTTAGTAGGGAGGGTCCACGAGCAGTACTTC. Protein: CASSLVGRVHEQYF.

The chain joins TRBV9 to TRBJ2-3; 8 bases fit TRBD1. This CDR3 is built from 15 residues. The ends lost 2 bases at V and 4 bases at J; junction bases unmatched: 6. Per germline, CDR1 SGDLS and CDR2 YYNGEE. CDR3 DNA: TGTGCCAGCAGCGTCCAGGGGGCGAGGGCAGATACGCAGTATTTT. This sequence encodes CASSVQGARADTQYF.

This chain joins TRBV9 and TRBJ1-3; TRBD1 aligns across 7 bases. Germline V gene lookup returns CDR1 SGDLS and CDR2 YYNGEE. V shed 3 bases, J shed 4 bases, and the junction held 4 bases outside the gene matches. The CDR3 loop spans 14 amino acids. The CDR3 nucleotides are TGTGCCAGCAGCGGACACAGGGGAGGAAACACCATATATTTT. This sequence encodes CASSGHRGGNTIYF. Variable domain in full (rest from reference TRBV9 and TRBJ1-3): DSGVTQTPKHLITATGQRVTLRCSPRSGDLSVYWYQQSLDQGLQFLIQYYNGEERAKGNILERFSAQQFPDLHSELNLSSLELGDSALYFCASSGHRGGNTIYFGEGSWLTVV.

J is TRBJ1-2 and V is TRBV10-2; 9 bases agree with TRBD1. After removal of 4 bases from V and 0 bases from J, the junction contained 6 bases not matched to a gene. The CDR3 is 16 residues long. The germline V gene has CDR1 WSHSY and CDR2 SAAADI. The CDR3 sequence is CASSVGQGGSNYGYTF. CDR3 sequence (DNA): TGCGCCAGCAGTGTGGGACAGGGTGGGTCTAACTATGGCTACACCTTC.

CDR3 in DNA: TGTGCCAGCAGCCGGGGGGAAGAGGGCTACACCTTC. Translating gives CASSRGEEGYTF. V usage is TRBV6-5 and J usage is TRBJ1-2, with D possibly being TRBD1 (5 bases). The CDR3 has 12 residues. Germline loops: CDR1 MNHEY, CDR2 SVGAGI. The V end lost 6 bases, the J end lost 8 bases, and 13 bases lay between the germline ends.

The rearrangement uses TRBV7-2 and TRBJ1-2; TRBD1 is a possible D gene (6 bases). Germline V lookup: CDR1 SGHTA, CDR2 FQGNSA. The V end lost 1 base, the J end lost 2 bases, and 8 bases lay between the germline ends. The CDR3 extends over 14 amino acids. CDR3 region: CASSLVDRNYGYTF. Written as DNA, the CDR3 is TGTGCCAGCAGCTTAGTTGACAGGAACTATGGCTACACCTTC.

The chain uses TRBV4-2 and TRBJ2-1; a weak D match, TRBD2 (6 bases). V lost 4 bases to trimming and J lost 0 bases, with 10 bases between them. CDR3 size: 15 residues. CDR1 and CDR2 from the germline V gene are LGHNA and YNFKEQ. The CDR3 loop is CASSPGLSSYNEQFF. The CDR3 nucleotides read TGTGCCAGCAGCCCGGGACTCAGCTCCTACAATGAGCAGTTCTTC.

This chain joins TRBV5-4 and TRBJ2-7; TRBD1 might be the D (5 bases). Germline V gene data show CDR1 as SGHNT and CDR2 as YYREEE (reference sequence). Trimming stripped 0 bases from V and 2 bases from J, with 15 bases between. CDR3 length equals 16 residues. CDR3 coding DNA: TGTGCCAGCAGCTTGGGAGAATTAGGGGTCCCCTACGAGCAGTACTTC. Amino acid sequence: CASSLGELGVPYEQYF.

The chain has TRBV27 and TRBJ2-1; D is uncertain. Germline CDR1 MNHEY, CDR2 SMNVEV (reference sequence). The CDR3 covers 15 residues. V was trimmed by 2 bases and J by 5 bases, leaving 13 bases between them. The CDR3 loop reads CASSLNWVSNNEQFF. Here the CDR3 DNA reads TGTGCCAGCAGTTTAAACTGGGTTAGCAACAATGAGCAGTTCTTC.

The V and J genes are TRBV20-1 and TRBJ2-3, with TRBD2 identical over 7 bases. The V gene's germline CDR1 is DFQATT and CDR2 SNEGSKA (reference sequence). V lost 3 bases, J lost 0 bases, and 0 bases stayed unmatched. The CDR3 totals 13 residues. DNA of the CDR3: TGCAGTGCTAGTAGCGGGAGCACAGATACGCAGTATTTT. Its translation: CSASSGSTDTQYF.

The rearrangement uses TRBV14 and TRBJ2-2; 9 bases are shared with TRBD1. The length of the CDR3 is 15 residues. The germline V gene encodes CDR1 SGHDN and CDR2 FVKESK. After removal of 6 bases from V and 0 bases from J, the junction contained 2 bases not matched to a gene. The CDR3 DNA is TGTGCCAGCAGTCGGACAGGGGCGAACACCGGGGAGCTGTTTTTT. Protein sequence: CASSRTGANTGELFF.

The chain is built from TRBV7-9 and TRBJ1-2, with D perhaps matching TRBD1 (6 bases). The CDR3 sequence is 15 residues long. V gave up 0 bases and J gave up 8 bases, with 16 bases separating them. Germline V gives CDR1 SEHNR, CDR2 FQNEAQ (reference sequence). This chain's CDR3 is CASSLAGGRNDGYTF. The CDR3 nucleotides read TGTGCCAGCAGCTTAGCTGGGGGCAGGAACGACGGCTACACCTTC. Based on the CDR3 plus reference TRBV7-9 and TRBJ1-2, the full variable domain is DTGVSQNPRHKITKRGQNVTFRCDPISEHNRLYWYRQTLGQGPEFLTYFQNEAQLEKSRLLSDRFSAERPKGSFSTLEIQRTEQGDSAMYLCASSLAGGRNDGYTFGSGTRLTVV.

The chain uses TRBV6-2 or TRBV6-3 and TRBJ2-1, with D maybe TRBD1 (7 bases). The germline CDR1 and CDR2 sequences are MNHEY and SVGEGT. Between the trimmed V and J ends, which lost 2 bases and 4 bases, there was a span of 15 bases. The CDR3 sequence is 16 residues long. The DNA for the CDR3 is TGTGCCAGCAGTTACCTAGGGGGCGGGGCTTACAATGAGCAGTTCTTC. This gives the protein CASSYLGGGAYNEQFF.

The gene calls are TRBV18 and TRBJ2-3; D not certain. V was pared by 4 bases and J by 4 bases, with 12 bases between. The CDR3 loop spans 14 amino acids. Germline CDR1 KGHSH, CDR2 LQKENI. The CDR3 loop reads CASSLEAQADTQYF. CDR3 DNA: TGTGCCAGCTCACTAGAAGCCCAAGCAGATACGCAGTATTTT.

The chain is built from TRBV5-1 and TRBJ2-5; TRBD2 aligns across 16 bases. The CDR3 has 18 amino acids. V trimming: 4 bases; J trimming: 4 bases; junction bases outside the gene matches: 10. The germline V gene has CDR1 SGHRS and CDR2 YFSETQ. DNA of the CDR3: TGCGCCAGCAGCCCGAAGTTGGGACTAGCGGGGGGGCCAGAGACCCAGTACTTC. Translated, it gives CASSPKLGLAGGPETQYF.

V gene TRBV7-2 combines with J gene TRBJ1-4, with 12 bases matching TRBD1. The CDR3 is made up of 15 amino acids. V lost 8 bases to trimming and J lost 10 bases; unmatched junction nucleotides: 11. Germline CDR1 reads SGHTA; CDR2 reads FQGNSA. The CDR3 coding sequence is TGTGCCAGCCGTCTCGGGACAGGGGGCCCTAGAAAACTGTTTTTT. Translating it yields CASRLGTGGPRKLFF.

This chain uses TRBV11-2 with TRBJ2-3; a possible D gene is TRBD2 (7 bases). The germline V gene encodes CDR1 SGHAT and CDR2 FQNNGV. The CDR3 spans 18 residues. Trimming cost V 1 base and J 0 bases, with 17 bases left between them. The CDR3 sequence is CASSLGRGRGASTDTQYF. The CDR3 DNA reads TGTGCCAGCAGCTTAGGCCGCGGTCGGGGGGCTAGCACAGATACGCAGTATTTT.

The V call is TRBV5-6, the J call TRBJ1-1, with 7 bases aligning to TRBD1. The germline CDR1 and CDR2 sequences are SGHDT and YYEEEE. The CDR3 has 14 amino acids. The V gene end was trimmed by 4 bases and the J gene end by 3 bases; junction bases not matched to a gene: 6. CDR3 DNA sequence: TGTGCCAGCAGCCCAGGGGGAAAGGACACTGAAGCTTTCTTT. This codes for CASSPGGKDTEAFF. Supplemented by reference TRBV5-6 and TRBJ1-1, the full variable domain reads DAGVTQSPTHLIKTRGQQVTLRCSPKSGHDTVSWYQQALGQGPQFIFQYYEEEERQRGNFPDRFSGHQFPNYSSELNVNALLLGDSALYLCASSPGGKDTEAFFGQGTRLTVV.

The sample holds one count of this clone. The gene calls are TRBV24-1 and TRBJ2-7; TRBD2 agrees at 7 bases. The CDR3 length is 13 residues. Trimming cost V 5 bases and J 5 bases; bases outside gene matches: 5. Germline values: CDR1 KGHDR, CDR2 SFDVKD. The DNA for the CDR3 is TGTGCCACCAGTGGGGGGGACTACCACGAGCAGTACTTC. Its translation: CATSGGDYHEQYF.

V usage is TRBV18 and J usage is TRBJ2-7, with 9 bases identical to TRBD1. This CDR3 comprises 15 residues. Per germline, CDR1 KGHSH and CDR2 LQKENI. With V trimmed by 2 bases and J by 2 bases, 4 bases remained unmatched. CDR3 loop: CASSPGTGYTYEQYF. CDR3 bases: TGTGCCAGCTCACCAGGGACAGGGTACACCTACGAGCAGTACTTC.

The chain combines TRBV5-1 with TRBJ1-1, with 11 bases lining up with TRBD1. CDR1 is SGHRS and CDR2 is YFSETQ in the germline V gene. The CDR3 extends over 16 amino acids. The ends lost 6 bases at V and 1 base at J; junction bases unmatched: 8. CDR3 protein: CASTSGQGAGNTEAFF. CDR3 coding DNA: TGCGCCAGCACCTCCGGACAGGGGGCTGGGAACACTGAAGCTTTCTTT.

The chain's CDR3 is CASSMGAAGNTIYF. The CDR3 DNA is TGTGCCAGTAGTATGGGGGCCGCTGGAAACACCATATATTTT. V usage is TRBV19 and J usage is TRBJ1-3; D might be TRBD1 (6 bases). Trimming pared 3 bases from V and 2 bases from J, leaving 8 bases between. The germline V gene encodes CDR1 LNHDA and CDR2 SQIVND (reference sequence). This CDR3 has 14 amino acids.